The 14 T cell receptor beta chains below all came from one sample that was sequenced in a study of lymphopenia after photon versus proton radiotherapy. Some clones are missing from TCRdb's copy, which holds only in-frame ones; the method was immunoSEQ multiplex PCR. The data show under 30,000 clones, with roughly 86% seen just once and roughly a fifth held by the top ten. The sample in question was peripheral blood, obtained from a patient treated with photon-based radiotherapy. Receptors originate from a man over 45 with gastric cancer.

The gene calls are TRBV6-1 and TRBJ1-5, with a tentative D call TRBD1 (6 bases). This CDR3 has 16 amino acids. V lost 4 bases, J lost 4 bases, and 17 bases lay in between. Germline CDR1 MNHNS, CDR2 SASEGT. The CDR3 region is CASSAYTGPFNQPQHF. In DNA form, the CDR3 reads TGTGCCAGCAGTGCGTATACAGGGCCCTTTAATCAGCCCCAGCATTTT.

Here the CDR3 reads CASSLWDRDYEQYF. The CDR3 bases are TGCGCCAGCAGCCTCTGGGACAGGGACTACGAGCAGTACTTC. The gene calls are TRBV5-1 and TRBJ2-7; the match to TRBD1 covers 9 bases. This CDR3 has 14 amino acids. V dropped 4 bases and J dropped 3; count of bases not matched to a gene: 5. Germline V gene sequence: CDR1 SGHRS, CDR2 YFSETQ.

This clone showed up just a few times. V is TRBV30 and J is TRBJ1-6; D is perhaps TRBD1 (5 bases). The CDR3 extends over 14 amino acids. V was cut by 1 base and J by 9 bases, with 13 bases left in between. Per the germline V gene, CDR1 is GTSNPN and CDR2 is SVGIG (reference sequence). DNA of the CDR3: TGTGCCTGGAGTGAGGCAGGGAGAGGTTCACCCCTCCACTTT. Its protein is CAWSEAGRGSPLHF. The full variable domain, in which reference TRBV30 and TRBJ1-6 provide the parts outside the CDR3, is SQTIHQWPATLVQPVGSPLSLECTVEGTSNPNLYWYRQAAGRGLQLLFYSVGIGQISSEVPQNLSASRPQDRQFILSSKKLLLSDSGFYLCAWSEAGRGSPLHFGNGTRLTVT.

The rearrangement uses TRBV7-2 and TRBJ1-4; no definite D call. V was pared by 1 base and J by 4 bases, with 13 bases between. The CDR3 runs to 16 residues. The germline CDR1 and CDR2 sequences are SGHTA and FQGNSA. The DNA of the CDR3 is TGTGCCAGCAGCTTAGTATCGGTTAGGATTAATGAAAAACTGTTTTTT. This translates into CASSLVSVRINEKLFF.

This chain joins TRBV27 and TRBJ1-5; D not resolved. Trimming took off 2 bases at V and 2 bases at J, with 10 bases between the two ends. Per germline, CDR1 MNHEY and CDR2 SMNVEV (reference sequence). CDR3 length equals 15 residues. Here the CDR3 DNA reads TGTGCCAGCAGTTTACTGGGGATGGGCAATCAGCCCCAGCATTTT. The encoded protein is CASSLLGMGNQPQHF.

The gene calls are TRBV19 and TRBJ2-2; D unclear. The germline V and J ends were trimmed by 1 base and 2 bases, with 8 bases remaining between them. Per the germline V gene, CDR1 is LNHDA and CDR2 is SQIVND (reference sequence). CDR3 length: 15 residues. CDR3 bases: TGTGCCAGTAGTATAGTGGGTAGCAACACCGGGGAGCTGTTTTTT. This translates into CASSIVGSNTGELFF.

Here the CDR3 reads CASSVAVRGYEQFF. DNA of the CDR3: TGTGCCAGCAGCGTAGCTGTAAGGGGATACGAGCAGTTCTTC. This rearrangement joins TRBV9 to TRBJ2-1; tentative D call: TRBD1 (5 bases). The CDR3 totals 14 residues. V gave up 0 bases and J gave up 10 bases, with 14 bases separating them. Germline lookup yields CDR1 SGDLS and CDR2 YYNGEE. The complete variable domain, with remaining parts taken from reference TRBV9 and TRBJ2-1, reads DSGVTQTPKHLITATGQRVTLRCSPRSGDLSVYWYQQSLDQGLQFLIQYYNGEERAKGNILERFSAQQFPDLHSELNLSSLELGDSALYFCASSVAVRGYEQFFGPGTRLTVL.

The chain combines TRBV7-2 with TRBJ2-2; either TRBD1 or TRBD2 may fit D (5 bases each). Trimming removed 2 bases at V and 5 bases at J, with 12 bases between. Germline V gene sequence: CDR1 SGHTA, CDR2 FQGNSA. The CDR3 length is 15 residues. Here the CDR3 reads CASSLTGPGTGELFF. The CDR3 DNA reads TGTGCCAGCAGCTTAACGGGGCCAGGTACCGGGGAGCTGTTTTTT.

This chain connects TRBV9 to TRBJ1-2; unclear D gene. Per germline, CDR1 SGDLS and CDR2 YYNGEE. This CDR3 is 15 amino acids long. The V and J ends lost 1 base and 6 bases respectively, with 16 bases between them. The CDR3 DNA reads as TGTGCCAGCAGCGTAAGTCGAGCTGTTAAAGATGGCTACACCTTC. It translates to CASSVSRAVKDGYTF.

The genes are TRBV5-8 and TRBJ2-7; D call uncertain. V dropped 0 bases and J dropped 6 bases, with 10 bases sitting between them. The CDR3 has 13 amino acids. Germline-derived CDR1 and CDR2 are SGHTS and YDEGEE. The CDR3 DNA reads TGTGCCAGCAGCTTGGGGACGGTTGGCGAGCAGTACGTC. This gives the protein CASSLGTVGEQYV.

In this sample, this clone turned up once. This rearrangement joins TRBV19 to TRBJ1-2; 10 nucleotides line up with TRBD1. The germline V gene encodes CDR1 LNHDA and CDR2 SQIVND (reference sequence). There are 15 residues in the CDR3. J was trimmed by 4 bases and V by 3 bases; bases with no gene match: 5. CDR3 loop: CASSITRQGAYGYTF. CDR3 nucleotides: TGTGCCAGTAGTATTACCCGACAGGGGGCCTATGGCTACACCTTC.

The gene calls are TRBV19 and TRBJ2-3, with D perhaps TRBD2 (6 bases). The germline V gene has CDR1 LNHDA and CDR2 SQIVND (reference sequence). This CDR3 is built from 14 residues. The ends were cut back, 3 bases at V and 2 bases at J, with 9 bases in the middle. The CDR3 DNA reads TGTGCCAGTAGTATGGCGGGGATCACAGATACGCAGTATTTT. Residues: CASSMAGITDTQYF.

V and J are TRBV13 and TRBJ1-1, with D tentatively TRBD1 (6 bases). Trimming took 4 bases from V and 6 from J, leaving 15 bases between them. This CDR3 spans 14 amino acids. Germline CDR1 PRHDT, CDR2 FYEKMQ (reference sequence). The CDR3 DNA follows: TGTGCCAGCAGCTCCCCCGACAGGCCCGCTGAAGCTTTCTTT. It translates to CASSSPDRPAEAFF.

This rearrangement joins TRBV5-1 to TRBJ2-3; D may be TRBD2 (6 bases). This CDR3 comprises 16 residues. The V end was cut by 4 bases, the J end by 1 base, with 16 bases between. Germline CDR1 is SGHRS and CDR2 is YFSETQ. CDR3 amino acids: CASSLTAGSGTDTQYF. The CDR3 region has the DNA TGCGCCAGCAGCCTGACAGCGGGTAGCGGCACAGATACGCAGTATTTT.